This note documents a single TCR beta chain sequence. Its binding antigen is unknown. It has no much larger one-base neighbor in the sample; base qualities were not kept. The sample is drawn from a study of blood T cell repertoires in COVID-19 (dated by TCRdb to 2020 to 2022). About the study as a whole: Samples covering the acute and convalescent phases of COVID-19 were provided by collaborators in the United States, Italy and Spain. The prospective study material was composed of cDNA or gDNA derived from T cells, B-cell-depleted T cells, or PBMCs. Deeply sampled blood TCRbeta repertoires from subjects exposed to, actively infected with, or recovered from COVID-19 were included in the dataset. The repertoires were released in a freely available public database intended as a resource for research on the immune response to SARS-CoV-2. Samples came from the ongoing ImmuneRACE study (first 160 participants) plus 1,254 subjects from 6 global collaborators. A de-identified subject ID, COVID-19 status, age in years and sex were almost always included in the sample metadata. HLA class I and class II types, where available, came from metadata supplied by the sample provider rather than from assay-based typing. What the study reported, not specific to this receptor: The amount of clinical and demographic metadata varied by source and participant and was provided uncurated.

The CDR3, from cysteine to phenylalanine, totals 13 residues. Kept here is only the CDR3 DNA, which spans 39 bases and is read in frame from base 1. V is clipped by 4 bases and J by 6 bases, and the sequence between their germline boundaries is 11 bases long. According to the germline V gene, CDR1 reads MGHRA and CDR2 reads YSYEKL. Whole blood was collected in K2EDTA tubes by collaborating institutions according to the institutions' own protocols. For TCRbeta analysis, collaborator samples were shipped as frozen whole blood, as isolated PBMCs, or as DNA extracted from either sample type. TCRbeta CDR3 regions were amplified from genomic DNA by means of the immunoSEQ Assay, a bias-controlled multiplex PCR. As for the authors' bioinformatics: The number of nucleated cells in each sample was estimated by amplification of reference gene primers within the assay. To quantify the absolute abundance of each unique TCRbeta CDR3 rearrangement, sequence reads were collapsed and filtered. For each sample, productive Simpson clonality was calculated as the square root of Simpson's diversity index across productive rearrangements. This immuneACCESS table, as held by TCRdb, lists in-frame sequences with V and J called but not all clones. Of the missing ones, under half trace to an unresolved V gene in checked studies; the others have no known cause. The DNA was the basis for D and trimming; V, J and clone size are from that table. Here the sample has roughly 280,000 clones; approximately 80% occur a single time. Less than 5% of the sample goes to the ten largest clones.

The receptor's source is a man in his fifties or sixties with acute or convalescent COVID-19. The rearranged chain carries TRBV4-1 and TRBJ2-3; D gene: possibly TRBD2, on 6 matching bases. The sequenced sample consisted of peripheral blood. The DNA reads TGCGCCAGCAGCCCAAGACTAGTTGATACGCAGTATTTT. Its protein is CASSPRLVDTQYF.